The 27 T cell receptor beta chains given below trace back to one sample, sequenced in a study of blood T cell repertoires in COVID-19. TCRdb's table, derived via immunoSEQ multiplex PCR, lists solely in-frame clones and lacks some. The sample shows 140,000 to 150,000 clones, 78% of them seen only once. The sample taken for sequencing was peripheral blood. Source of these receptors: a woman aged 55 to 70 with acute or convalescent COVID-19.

CDR3 DNA sequence: TGTGCCAGCAGCTTGGGGACTAGCGGGATATACGAGCAGTACTTC. Its translation: CASSLGTSGIYEQYF. The genes are TRBV5-5 and TRBJ2-7; 12 bases fit TRBD2. Per the germline V gene, CDR1 is SGHKS and CDR2 is YYEKEE (reference sequence). The trim removed 0 bases at V and 4 bases at J, leaving 2 bases unmatched. The CDR3 sequence is 15 residues long.

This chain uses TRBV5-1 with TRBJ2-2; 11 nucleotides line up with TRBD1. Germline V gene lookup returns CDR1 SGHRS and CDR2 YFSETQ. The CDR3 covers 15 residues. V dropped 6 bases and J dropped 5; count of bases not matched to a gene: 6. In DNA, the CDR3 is TGCGCCAGCACCTGGACAGGGGGCGATACCGGGGAGCTGTTTTTT. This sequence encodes CASTWTGGDTGELFF.

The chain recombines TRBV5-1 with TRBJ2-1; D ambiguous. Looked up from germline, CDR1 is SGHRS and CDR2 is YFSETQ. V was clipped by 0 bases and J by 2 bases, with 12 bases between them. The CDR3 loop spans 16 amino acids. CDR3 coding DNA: TGCGCCAGCAGCTTGGCCCAGGATAGAGCCTACAATGAGCAGTTCTTC. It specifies CASSLAQDRAYNEQFF.

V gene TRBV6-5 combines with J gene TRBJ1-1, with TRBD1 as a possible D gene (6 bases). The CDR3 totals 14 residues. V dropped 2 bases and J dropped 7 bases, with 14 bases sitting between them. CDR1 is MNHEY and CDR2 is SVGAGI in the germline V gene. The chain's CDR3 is CASSYTGWSDEAFF. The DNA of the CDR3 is TGTGCCAGCAGTTACACAGGGTGGTCGGATGAAGCTTTCTTT.

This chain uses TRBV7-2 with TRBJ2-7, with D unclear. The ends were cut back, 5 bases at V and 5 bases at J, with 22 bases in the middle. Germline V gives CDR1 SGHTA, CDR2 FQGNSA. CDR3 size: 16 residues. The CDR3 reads CASSPHFDPSRDEQYF. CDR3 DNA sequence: TGTGCCAGCAGCCCACACTTTGACCCCTCTCGGGACGAGCAGTACTTC.

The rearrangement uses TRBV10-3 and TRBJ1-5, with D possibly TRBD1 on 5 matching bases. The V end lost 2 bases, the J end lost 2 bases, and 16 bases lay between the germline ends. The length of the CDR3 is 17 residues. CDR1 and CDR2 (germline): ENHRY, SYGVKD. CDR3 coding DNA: TGTGCCATCAGTGAGCGGCAGGGAGGTCCGGGCAATCAGCCCCAGCATTTT. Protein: CAISERQGGPGNQPQHF.

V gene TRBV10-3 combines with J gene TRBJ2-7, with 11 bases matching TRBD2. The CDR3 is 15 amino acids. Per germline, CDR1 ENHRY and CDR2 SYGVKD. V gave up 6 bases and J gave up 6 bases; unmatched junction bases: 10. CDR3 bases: TGTGCCATCAGCACCGAGACTAGCGGGACGGCCGAGCAGTACTTC. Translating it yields CAISTETSGTAEQYF.

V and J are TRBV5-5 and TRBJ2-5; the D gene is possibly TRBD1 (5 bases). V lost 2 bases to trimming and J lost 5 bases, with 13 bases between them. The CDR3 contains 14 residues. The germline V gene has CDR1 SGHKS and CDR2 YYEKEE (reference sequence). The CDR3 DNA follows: TGTGCCAGCAGCTTAAGACAGACGTTGGAGACCCAGTACTTC. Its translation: CASSLRQTLETQYF.

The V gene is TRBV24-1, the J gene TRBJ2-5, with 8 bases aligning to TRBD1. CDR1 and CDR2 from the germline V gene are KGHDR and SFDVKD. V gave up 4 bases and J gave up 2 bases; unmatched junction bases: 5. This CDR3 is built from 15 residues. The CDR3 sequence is CATSDPYRGQETQYF. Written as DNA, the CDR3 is TGTGCCACCAGTGACCCTTACAGGGGGCAAGAGACCCAGTACTTC.

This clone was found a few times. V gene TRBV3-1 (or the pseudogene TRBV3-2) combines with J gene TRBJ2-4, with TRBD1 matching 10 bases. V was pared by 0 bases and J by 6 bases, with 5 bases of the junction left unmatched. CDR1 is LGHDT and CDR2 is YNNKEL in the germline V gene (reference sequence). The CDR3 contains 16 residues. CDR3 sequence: CASSQEGQGIGNIQYF. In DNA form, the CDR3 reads TGTGCCAGCAGCCAAGAGGGACAGGGGATAGGAAACATTCAGTACTTC.

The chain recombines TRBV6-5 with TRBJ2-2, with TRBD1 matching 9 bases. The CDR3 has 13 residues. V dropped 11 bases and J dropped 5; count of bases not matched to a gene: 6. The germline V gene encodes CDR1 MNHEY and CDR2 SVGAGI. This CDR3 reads CAGGQGRTGELFF. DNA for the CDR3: TGTGCCGGGGGACAGGGACGGACCGGGGAGCTGTTTTTT.

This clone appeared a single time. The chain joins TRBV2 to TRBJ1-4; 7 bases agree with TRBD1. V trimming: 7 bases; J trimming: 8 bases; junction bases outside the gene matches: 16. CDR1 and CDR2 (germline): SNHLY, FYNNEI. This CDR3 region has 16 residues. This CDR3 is CASIRDRASIYEKLFF. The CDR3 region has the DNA TGTGCCAGCATCCGCGACAGGGCCTCCATTTACGAAAAACTGTTTTTT.

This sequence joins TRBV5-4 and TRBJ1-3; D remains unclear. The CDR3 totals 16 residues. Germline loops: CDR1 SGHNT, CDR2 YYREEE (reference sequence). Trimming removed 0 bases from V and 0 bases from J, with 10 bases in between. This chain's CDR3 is CASSLEATYSGNTIYF. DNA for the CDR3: TGTGCCAGCAGCTTGGAGGCGACATACTCTGGAAACACCATATATTTT.

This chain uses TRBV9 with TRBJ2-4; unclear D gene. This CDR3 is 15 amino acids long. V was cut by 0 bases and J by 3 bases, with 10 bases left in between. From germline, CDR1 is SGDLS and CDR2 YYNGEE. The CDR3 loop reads CASSVEGASKNIQYF. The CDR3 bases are TGTGCCAGCAGCGTAGAAGGAGCTAGCAAAAACATTCAGTACTTC.

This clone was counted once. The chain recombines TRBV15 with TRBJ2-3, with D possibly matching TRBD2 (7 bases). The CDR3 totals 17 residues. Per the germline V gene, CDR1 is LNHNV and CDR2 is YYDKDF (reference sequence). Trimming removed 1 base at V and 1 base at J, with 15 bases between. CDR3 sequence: CATSRGWGRERTDTQYF. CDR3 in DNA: TGTGCCACCAGCAGAGGTTGGGGGCGGGAGCGCACAGATACGCAGTATTTT.

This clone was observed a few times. CDR3 nucleotide sequence: TGTGCCAGCAGCGCTGGACAGGGAAGTGGAAACACCATATATTTT. This encodes CASSAGQGSGNTIYF. The chain carries TRBV6-5 and TRBJ1-3; 8 nucleotides agree with TRBD1. Germline lookup yields CDR1 MNHEY and CDR2 SVGAGI. The CDR3 has 15 amino acids. V was pared by 6 bases and J by 3 bases, with 7 bases of the junction left unmatched.

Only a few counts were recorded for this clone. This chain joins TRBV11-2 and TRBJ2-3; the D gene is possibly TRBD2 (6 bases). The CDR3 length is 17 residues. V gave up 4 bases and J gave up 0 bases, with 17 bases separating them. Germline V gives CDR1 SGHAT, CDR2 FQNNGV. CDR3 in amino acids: CASSSNFERASTDTQYF. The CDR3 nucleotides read TGTGCCAGCAGCTCCAACTTCGAGCGGGCTAGCACAGATACGCAGTATTTT.

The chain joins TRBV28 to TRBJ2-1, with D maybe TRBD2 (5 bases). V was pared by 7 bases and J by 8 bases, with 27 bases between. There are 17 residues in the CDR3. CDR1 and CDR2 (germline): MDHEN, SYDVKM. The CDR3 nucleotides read TGTGCCAGCACGCTTCAGACCCAAATACCCTCCGGGGATGAGCAGTTCTTC. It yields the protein CASTLQTQIPSGDEQFF.

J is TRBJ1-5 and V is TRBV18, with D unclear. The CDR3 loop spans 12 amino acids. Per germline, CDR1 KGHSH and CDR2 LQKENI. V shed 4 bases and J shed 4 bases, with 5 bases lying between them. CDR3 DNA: TGTGCCAGCTCACGTCCAAATCAGCCCCAGCATTTT. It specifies CASSRPNQPQHF.

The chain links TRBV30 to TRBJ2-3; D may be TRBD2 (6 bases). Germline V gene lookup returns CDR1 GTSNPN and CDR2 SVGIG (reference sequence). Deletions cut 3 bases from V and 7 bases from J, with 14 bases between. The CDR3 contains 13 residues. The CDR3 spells CAWRAGSGHTQYF. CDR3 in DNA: TGTGCCTGGAGGGCGGGAAGCGGTCATACGCAGTATTTT. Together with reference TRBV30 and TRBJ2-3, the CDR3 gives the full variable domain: SQTIHQWPATLVQPVGSPLSLECTVEGTSNPNLYWYRQAAGRGLQLLFYSVGIGQISSEVPQNLSASRPQDRQFILSSKKLLLSDSGFYLCAWRAGSGHTQYFGPGTRLTVL.

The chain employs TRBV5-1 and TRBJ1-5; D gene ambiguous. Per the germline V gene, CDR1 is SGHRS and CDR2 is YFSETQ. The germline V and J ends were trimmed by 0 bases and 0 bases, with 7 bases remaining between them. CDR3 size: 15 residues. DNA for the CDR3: TGCGCCAGCAGCTTGGGAGGGTATAGCAATCAGCCCCAGCATTTT. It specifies CASSLGGYSNQPQHF. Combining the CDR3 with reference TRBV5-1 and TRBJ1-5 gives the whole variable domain KAGVTQTPRYLIKTRGQQVTLSCSPISGHRSVSWYQQTPGQGLQFLFEYFSETQRNKGNFPGRFSGRQFSNSRSEMNVSTLELGDSALYLCASSLGGYSNQPQHFGDGTRLSIL.

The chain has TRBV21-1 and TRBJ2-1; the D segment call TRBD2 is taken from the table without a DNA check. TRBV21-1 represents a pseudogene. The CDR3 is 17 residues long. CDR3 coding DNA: TGTGCCAGCAGCAAAGATGGACTAGCGGAGATCTACAATGAGCAGTTCTTC. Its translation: CASSKDGLAEIYNEQFF.

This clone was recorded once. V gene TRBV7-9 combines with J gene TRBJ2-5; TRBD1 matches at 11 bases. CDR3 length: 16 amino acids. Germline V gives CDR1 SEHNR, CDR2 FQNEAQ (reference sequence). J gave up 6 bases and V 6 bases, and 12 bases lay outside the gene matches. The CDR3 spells CASSFPLGQGAKTQYF. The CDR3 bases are TGTGCCAGCAGTTTTCCCCTAGGACAGGGGGCAAAGACCCAGTACTTC. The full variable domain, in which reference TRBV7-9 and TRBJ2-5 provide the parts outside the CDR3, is DTGVSQNPRHKITKRGQNVTFRCDPISEHNRLYWYRQTLGQGPEFLTYFQNEAQLEKSRLLSDRFSAERPKGSFSTLEIQRTEQGDSAMYLCASSFPLGQGAKTQYFGPGTRLLVL.

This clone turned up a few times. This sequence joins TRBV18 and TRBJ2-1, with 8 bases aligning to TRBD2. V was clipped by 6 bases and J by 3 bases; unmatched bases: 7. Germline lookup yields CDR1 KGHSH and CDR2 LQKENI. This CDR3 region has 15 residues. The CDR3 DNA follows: TGTGCCAGCTCCCCCTCTAGCGGGCGCTACAATGAGCAGTTCTTC. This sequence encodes CASSPSSGRYNEQFF. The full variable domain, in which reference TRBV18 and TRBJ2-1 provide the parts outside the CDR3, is NAGVMQNPRHLVRRRGQEARLRCSPMKGHSHVYWYRQLPEEGLKFMVYLQKENIIDESGMPKERFSAEFPKEGPSILRIQQVVRGDSAAYFCASSPSSGRYNEQFFGPGTRLTVL.

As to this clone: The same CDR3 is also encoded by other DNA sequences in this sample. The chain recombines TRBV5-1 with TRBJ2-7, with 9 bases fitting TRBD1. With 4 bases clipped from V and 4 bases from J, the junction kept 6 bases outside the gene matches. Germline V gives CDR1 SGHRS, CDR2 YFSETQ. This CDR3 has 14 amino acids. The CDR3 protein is CASSQTGGSYEQYF. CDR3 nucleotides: TGCGCCAGCAGCCAGACAGGGGGTTCATACGAGCAGTACTTC.

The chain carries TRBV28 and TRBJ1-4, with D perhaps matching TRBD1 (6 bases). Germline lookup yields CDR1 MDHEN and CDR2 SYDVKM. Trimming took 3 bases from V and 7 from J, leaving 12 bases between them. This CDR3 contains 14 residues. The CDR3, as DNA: TGTGCCAGCAGTTTCAGGGGCGCGGGTGAAAAACTGTTTTTT. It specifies CASSFRGAGEKLFF.

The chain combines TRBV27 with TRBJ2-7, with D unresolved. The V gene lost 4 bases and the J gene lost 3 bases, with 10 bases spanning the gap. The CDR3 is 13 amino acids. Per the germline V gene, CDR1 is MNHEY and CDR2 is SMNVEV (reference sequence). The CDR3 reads CASSWRESYEQYF. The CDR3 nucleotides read TGTGCCAGCAGTTGGAGAGAAAGCTACGAGCAGTACTTC.